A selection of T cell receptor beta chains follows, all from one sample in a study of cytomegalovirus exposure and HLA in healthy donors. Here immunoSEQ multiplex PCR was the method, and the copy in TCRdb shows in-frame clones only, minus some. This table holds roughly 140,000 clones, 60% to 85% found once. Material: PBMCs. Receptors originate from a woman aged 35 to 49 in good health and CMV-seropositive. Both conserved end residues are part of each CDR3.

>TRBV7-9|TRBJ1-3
CASGTGTGRDTIYF
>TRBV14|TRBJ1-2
CASSPPSGQGCGYTF
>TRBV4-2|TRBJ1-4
CASSQGTSDRANEKLFF
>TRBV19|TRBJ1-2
CASTAGRPDYGYTF
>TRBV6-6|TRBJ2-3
CASRPLPGGPADTQYF
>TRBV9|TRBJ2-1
CASSWGLAGGLTNNEQFF
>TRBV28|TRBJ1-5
CASSFLSWRLNSNQPQHF
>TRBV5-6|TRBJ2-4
CASSLQGAGGRDIQYF
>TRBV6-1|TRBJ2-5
CASSPRQQETQYF
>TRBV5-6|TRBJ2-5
CASSLAGLTQYF
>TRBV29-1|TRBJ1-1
CSVAKGFGAEAFF
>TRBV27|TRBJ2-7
CASGPGSGPPLHEQYF
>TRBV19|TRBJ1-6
CASTGAASNSPLHF
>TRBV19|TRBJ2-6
CASSIRAGANVLTF
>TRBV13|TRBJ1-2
CASSSGQGRANYGYTF
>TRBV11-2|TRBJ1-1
CASSIRQQFNTEAFF
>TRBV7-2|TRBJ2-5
CASSHGQGIAETQYF
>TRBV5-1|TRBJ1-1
CASSSMPGQNTEAFF
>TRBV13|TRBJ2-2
CASSSMSGLANTGELFF
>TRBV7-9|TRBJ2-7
CASSLHGVLYEQYF
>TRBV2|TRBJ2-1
CASSEWRRGGRDEQFF
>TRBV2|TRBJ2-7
CASEGDEQYF
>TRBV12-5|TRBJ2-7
CASGSTTSGGTYEQYF
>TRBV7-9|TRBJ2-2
CASTLDRDTGELFF
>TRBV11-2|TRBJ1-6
CASSDRSPLHF
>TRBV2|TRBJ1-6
CASSERQGVNSPLHF
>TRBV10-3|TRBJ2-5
CAISEFLAGEVGETQYF
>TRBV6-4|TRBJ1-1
CASGRQPRRLAFF
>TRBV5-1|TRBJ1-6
CASRRKPTGVDSPLHF
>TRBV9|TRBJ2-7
CASSARQGVNEQYF
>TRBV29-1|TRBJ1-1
CSVDPPGENTEAFF
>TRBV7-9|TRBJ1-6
CASSLQGGNSPLHF
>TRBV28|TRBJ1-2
CATRGSRPTYGYTF
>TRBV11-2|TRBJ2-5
CASSWTEGTQYF
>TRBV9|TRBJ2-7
CASSPRISGNGEQYF
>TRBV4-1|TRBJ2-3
CASSQVAVSDTQYF
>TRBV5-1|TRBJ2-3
CASSWMVAGGPSTDTQYF
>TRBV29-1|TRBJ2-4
CSVERRLAKNIQYF
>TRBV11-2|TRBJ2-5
CASSLLSGGGQETQYF
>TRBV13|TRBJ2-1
CASSPGDRASHEQFF
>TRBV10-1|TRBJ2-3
CASSGPGTTQYF
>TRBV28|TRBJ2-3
CASSSSGGAVDTQYF
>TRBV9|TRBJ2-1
CASSPNGQGSYNEQFF
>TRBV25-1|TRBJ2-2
CASSESTSGVTGELFF
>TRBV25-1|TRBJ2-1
CASSETKTGSNEQFF
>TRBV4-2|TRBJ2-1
CASSQDINRGNEQFF
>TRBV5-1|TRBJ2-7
CASKKEASGVSYEQYF
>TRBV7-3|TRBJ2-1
CASSGTPSYNEQFF
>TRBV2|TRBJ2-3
CASSEYRGAGTDTQYF
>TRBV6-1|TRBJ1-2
CASSARTNYGYTF
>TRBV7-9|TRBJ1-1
CASSILPGGTEAFF
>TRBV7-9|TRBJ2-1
CASSLASGVFNEQFF
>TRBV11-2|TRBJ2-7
CASSFSSGISYEQYF
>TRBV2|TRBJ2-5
CASSEVLGARETQYF